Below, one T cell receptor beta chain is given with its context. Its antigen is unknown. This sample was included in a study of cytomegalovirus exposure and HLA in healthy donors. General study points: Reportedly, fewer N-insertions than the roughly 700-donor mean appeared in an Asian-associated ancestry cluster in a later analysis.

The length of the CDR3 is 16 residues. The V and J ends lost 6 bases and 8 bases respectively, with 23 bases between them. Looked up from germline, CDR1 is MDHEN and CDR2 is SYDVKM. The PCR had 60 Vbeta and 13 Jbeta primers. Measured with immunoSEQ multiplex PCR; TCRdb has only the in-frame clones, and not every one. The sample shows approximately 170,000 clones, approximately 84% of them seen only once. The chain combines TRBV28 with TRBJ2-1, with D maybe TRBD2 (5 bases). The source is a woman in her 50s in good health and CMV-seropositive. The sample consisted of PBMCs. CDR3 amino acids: CASSTSAPPLGDEQFF. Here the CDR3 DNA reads TGTGCCAGCAGCACCTCAGCCCCACCACTCGGGGATGAGCAGTTCTTC.